This entry lists 25 T cell receptor beta chains sequenced from one sample in a study of T cell responses to AZD1222 COVID-19 vaccine. The protocol was immunoSEQ multiplex PCR, while the TCRdb copy is restricted to in-frame clones and leaves out a portion. The sample has 140,000 to 150,000 clones; about 92% are singletons. This material consisted of peripheral blood, taken on day 0 of AZD1222 vaccination. These TCRs come from an adult in good health.

The chain combines TRBV19 with TRBJ1-1; TRBD1 might be the D (6 bases). Germline V lookup: CDR1 LNHDA, CDR2 SQIVND (reference sequence). There are 13 residues in the CDR3. Trimming shortened V by 8 bases and J by 2 bases, and 12 bases separated the two germline ends. This CDR3 is CASSRQVNTEAFF. As DNA, the CDR3 is TGTGCCAGTTCGAGACAGGTCAACACTGAAGCTTTCTTT.

The V gene is TRBV7-8, the J gene TRBJ1-5; D not resolved. Germline lookup yields CDR1 SGHVS and CDR2 FQNEAQ. The CDR3 loop spans 13 amino acids. V lost 1 base, J lost 5 bases, and 6 bases lay in between. The CDR3 loop is CASSLGFDQPQHF. DNA for the CDR3: TGTGCCAGCAGCTTAGGGTTCGATCAGCCCCAGCATTTT.

The genes are TRBV27 and TRBJ2-1; TRBD2 matches at 11 bases. The germline gives CDR1 MNHEY, CDR2 SMNVEV (reference sequence). This CDR3 region has 17 residues. The V gene end was trimmed by 3 bases and the J gene end by 3 bases; junction bases not matched to a gene: 7. The CDR3 DNA is TGTGCCAGCAGTTTTACCACTAGCGGGGGCCTCTACAATGAGCAGTTCTTC. As protein: CASSFTTSGGLYNEQFF.

The V gene is TRBV7-9, the J gene TRBJ1-4; D is uncertain. The CDR3 is 12 amino acids. The germline CDR1 and CDR2 sequences are SEHNR and FQNEAQ (reference sequence). V lost 7 bases to trimming and J lost 8 bases, with 11 bases between them. The CDR3 DNA is TGTGCCAGCACCCTGGCAGCAGAAAAACTGTTTTTT. This sequence encodes CASTLAAEKLFF. The full variable domain, rest sourced from reference TRBV7-9 and TRBJ1-4, is DTGVSQNPRHKITKRGQNVTFRCDPISEHNRLYWYRQTLGQGPEFLTYFQNEAQLEKSRLLSDRFSAERPKGSFSTLEIQRTEQGDSAMYLCASTLAAEKLFFGSGTQLSVL.

Written as DNA, the CDR3 is TGCGCCAGCAGCCAGGGACAGGGAAGCTCTGGAAACACCATATATTTT. Its protein product is CASSQGQGSSGNTIYF. The chain carries TRBV5-1 and TRBJ1-3, with 9 nucleotides matching TRBD1. Germline V gene data show CDR1 as SGHRS and CDR2 as YFSETQ. V shed 4 bases and J 0 bases; nucleotides not matched to a gene: 5. The CDR3 consists of 16 residues.

V is TRBV7-6 and J is TRBJ2-1, with 12 bases identical to TRBD2. The CDR3 is 18 amino acids. Trimming took 5 bases from V and 0 from J; bases not matched to a gene: 8. CDR1 and CDR2 (germline): SGHVS, FNYEAQ. The CDR3 region is CASSPLGLAGSSYNEQFF. The DNA for the CDR3 is TGTGCCAGCAGCCCCCTAGGACTAGCGGGGAGCTCCTACAATGAGCAGTTCTTC.

The chain is built from TRBV30 and TRBJ1-6; D call uncertain. Trimming shortened V by 2 bases and J by 7 bases, and 12 bases separated the two germline ends. The length of the CDR3 is 14 residues. CDR1 is GTSNPN, CDR2 SVGIG, per germline (reference sequence). The CDR3 DNA sequence: TGTGCCTGGAGTTTTTTGGAAAGAAATTCACCCCTCCACTTT. Its protein is CAWSFLERNSPLHF.

This chain joins TRBV6-5 and TRBJ2-7; TRBD2 aligns across 9 bases. Unmatched junction bases numbered 5, after V lost 5 bases and J lost 6 bases. The CDR3 sequence is 13 residues long. CDR1 and CDR2 (germline): MNHEY, SVGAGI. Here the CDR3 DNA reads TGTGCCAGCAGTCAGGGCGGGGGGGGCGAGCAGTACTTC. Amino acid sequence: CASSQGGGGEQYF.

J is TRBJ2-3 and V is TRBV21-1; TRBD2, the D gene given by the table, was not confirmed from the DNA. TRBV21-1 is recorded as a pseudogene. The CDR3 extends over 18 amino acids. CDR3 nucleotide sequence: TGTGCCAGCAGCAAAGACACTAGCGGGGGCACCATCACAGATACGCAGTATTTT. This translates into CASSKDTSGGTITDTQYF.

The rearrangement links TRBV7-9 to TRBJ1-1, with D possibly TRBD1 on 5 matching bases. V shed 2 bases and J shed 6 bases, with 19 bases lying between them. Looked up from germline, CDR1 is SEHNR and CDR2 is FQNEAQ (reference sequence). The CDR3 spans 16 residues. The CDR3, as DNA: TGTGCCAGCAGCTTACGGGACTTACGTTGGGGTTCTGAAGCTTTCTTT. Translation gives CASSLRDLRWGSEAFF.

The chain carries TRBV19 and TRBJ2-7; TRBD1 aligns across 9 bases. The CDR3 loop spans 13 amino acids. Germline V gene data show CDR1 as LNHDA and CDR2 as SQIVND (reference sequence). CDR3 DNA: TGTGCTTCTACCGGGACAGGGAACTACGAGCAGTACTTC. Protein: CASTGTGNYEQYF.

This clone appeared once. The chain is built from TRBV13 and TRBJ1-6; 7 bases fit TRBD1. The CDR3 loop spans 15 amino acids. V was pared by 7 bases and J by 6 bases, with 9 bases of the junction left unmatched. CDR1 PRHDT and CDR2 FYEKMQ come from the germline V gene (reference sequence). The CDR3 sequence: CASTTGDRANSPLHF. In DNA, the CDR3 is TGTGCCAGCACCACTGGGGACAGAGCTAATTCACCCCTCCACTTT. The full variable domain, in which reference TRBV13 and TRBJ1-6 provide the parts outside the CDR3, is AAGVIQSPRHLIKEKRETATLKCYPIPRHDTVYWYQQGPGQDPQFLISFYEKMQSDKGSIPDRFSAQQFSDYHSELNMSSLELGDSALYFCASTTGDRANSPLHFGNGTRLTVT.

V and J are TRBV6-5 and TRBJ2-7, with TRBD2 identical over 7 bases. V shed 0 bases and J 2 bases; nucleotides not matched to a gene: 7. The germline V gene has CDR1 MNHEY and CDR2 SVGAGI. CDR3 length: 16 residues. The CDR3 loop is CASSYSVGEGAYEQYF. The CDR3 nucleotides read TGTGCCAGCAGTTACTCCGTCGGGGAGGGTGCCTACGAGCAGTACTTC.

The chain couples TRBV6-5 to TRBJ2-3; D is unclear. Germline CDR1 is MNHEY and CDR2 is SVGAGI. The V end lost 6 bases, the J end lost 6 bases, and 10 bases lay between the germline ends. The CDR3 extends over 12 amino acids. In DNA form, the CDR3 reads TGTGCCAGCAGGAAGATATCTGATACGCAGTATTTT. Its translation is CASRKISDTQYF.

The chain recombines TRBV5-1 with TRBJ2-1; D uncertain. The germline gives CDR1 SGHRS, CDR2 YFSETQ. The CDR3 runs 19 residues. Deletions cut 1 base from V and 0 bases from J, with 20 bases between. The CDR3 here is CASSLTLLLAESSYNEQFF. CDR3 nucleotide sequence: TGCGCCAGCAGCTTGACCCTCCTTTTGGCGGAAAGCTCCTACAATGAGCAGTTCTTC.

The chain employs TRBV29-1 and TRBJ1-2; D gene ambiguous. CDR1 and CDR2 (germline): SQVTM, ANQGSEA. The CDR3 extends over 11 amino acids. Trimming stripped 7 bases from V and 5 bases from J, with 11 bases between. CDR3 loop: CSGDDVYGYTF. In DNA form, the CDR3 reads TGCAGCGGTGACGATGTGTATGGCTACACCTTC.

The rearrangement joins TRBV15 to TRBJ1-5, with D tentatively TRBD1 (5 bases). This CDR3 comprises 14 residues. Germline V lookup: CDR1 LNHNV, CDR2 YYDKDF (reference sequence). Trimming stripped 1 base from V and 6 bases from J, with 10 bases between. CDR3 sequence: CATSRVLGPQPQHF. The CDR3 DNA reads as TGTGCCACCAGCAGAGTTTTGGGGCCTCAGCCCCAGCATTTT.

The V gene is TRBV4-1, the J gene TRBJ2-5; 7 bases align to TRBD1. Germline-derived CDR1 and CDR2 are MGHRA and YSYEKL. V trimming: 4 bases; J trimming: 4 bases; junction bases outside the gene matches: 3. The CDR3 totals 13 residues. CDR3 sequence: CASSLTGRETQYF. CDR3 sequence (DNA): TGCGCCAGCAGCCTGACAGGGCGAGAGACCCAGTACTTC.

CDR3 amino acids: CAWSVLGGMKSTDTQYF. Written as DNA, the CDR3 is TGTGCCTGGAGTGTACTCGGGGGGATGAAAAGCACAGATACGCAGTATTTT. The V and J genes are TRBV30 and TRBJ2-3, with 7 bases lining up with TRBD2. Germline CDR1 reads GTSNPN; CDR2 reads SVGIG (reference sequence). J gave up 0 bases and V 0 bases, and 9 bases lay outside the gene matches. This CDR3 has 17 amino acids.

The rearrangement links TRBV12-3 or TRBV12-4 to TRBJ1-4; D call uncertain. This CDR3 contains 12 residues. V was pared by 6 bases and J by 7 bases, with 9 bases between. The DNA of the CDR3 is TGTGCCAGCAGCTTGGGAGGTGAAAAACTGTTTTTT. It specifies CASSLGGEKLFF.

This clone appeared once. The CDR3 coding sequence is TGTGCCAGCAAGCTCGACAGACAGGTTATGAACACTGAAGCTTTCTTT. It encodes CASKLDRQVMNTEAFF. J is TRBJ1-1 and V is TRBV27; maybe TRBD1 (6 bases). Trimming cost V 7 bases and J 0 bases, with 18 bases left between them. The CDR3 contains 16 residues. CDR1 is MNHEY, CDR2 SMNVEV, per germline (reference sequence).

V gene TRBV3-1 (or the pseudogene TRBV3-2) combines with J gene TRBJ1-3; D is unresolved. V was trimmed by 6 bases and J by 0 bases, leaving 6 bases between them. CDR3 length equals 13 residues. Per the germline V gene, CDR1 is LGHDT and CDR2 is YNNKEL (reference sequence). The CDR3 nucleotides are TGTGCCAGCAGGACGCTCTCTGGAAACACCATATATTTT. It is translated as CASRTLSGNTIYF.

The chain uses TRBV24-1 and TRBJ2-3; D is possibly TRBD1 (5 bases). The germline V gene encodes CDR1 KGHDR and CDR2 SFDVKD. This CDR3 contains 15 residues. V lost 3 bases and J lost 6, with 15 bases in between. Written as DNA, the CDR3 is TGTGCCACCAGTGATCGTCGGTCCGCAGGGGATACGCAGTATTTT. Its protein product is CATSDRRSAGDTQYF.

V usage is TRBV3-1 (or the pseudogene TRBV3-2) and J usage is TRBJ1-1; D unclear. V shed 4 bases and J shed 1 base, with 16 bases lying between them. The CDR3 contains 16 residues. Looked up from germline, CDR1 is LGHDT and CDR2 is YNNKEL (reference sequence). This CDR3 reads CASSPKSFRGNTEAFF. DNA of the CDR3: TGTGCCAGCAGCCCCAAGTCGTTCCGCGGGAACACTGAAGCTTTCTTT.

The V call is TRBV15, the J call TRBJ2-5; no clear D. With 0 bases removed from V and 5 bases from J, the gap between germline ends came to 13 bases. Germline V lookup: CDR1 LNHNV, CDR2 YYDKDF (reference sequence). The CDR3 contains 15 residues. CDR3 loop: CATSRDMKGRETQYF. The DNA of the CDR3 is TGTGCCACCAGCAGAGATATGAAGGGTAGGGAGACCCAGTACTTC.